Presented here are 15 T cell receptor beta chains from one specimen sequenced in a study of T-cell reconstitution after alpha-beta-depleted transplantation in children. Preparation of the TCRbeta library involved a method that used unique molecular identifiers. TCRdb fed the PCR reads into MiXCR, producing one record per CDR3 protein. The table records 540,000 or so distinct CDR3 sequences, more than 20% of them present only once. The source material was PBMCs, mostly from graft donor cells, sampled 360 days after TCRalphabeta/CD19-depleted stem cell transplant. The receptors stem from a boy under two years old who had a stem cell transplant for acute myeloid leukemia, so the T cells may come from the graft donor.

The V call is TRBV19, the J call TRBJ1-5; D call uncertain. The CDR3 totals 13 residues. Germline CDR1 is LNHDA and CDR2 is SQIVND (reference sequence). The germline V and J ends were trimmed by 10 bases and 4 bases, with 14 bases remaining between them. CDR3 region: CATSPGRNQPQHF. The CDR3 DNA sequence: TGTGCCACCTCCCCCGGCAGAAATCAGCCCCAGCATTTT.

This clonotype has just a few counts. The rearrangement links TRBV20-1 to TRBJ2-1, with D maybe TRBD2 (7 bases). This CDR3 comprises 13 residues. The V and J ends lost 3 bases and 8 bases respectively, with 14 bases between them. The V gene's germline CDR1 is DFQATT and CDR2 SNEGSKA (reference sequence). CDR3: CSARATGRDEQFF. CDR3 nucleotide sequence: TGCAGTGCTAGGGCCACAGGGAGGGATGAGCAGTTCTTC.

The rearrangement links TRBV7-2 to TRBJ2-1; possibly TRBD1 for D (6 bases). The ends were cut back, 1 base at V and 7 bases at J, with 14 bases in the middle. This CDR3 is built from 15 residues. Germline CDR1 SGHTA, CDR2 FQGNSA. CDR3 protein: CASSLDRAKRNEQFF. DNA for the CDR3: TGTGCCAGCAGCTTAGACAGGGCTAAGAGGAATGAGCAGTTCTTC.

This clonotype was detected only a few times. The CDR3 is CASSARTGGNAYV. CDR3 DNA: TGTGCCAGCAGCGCCCGGACAGGGGGGAATGCGTACGTC. The chain combines TRBV13 with TRBJ2-7; 10 bases agree with TRBD1. With 5 bases clipped from V and 12 bases from J, the junction kept 10 bases outside the gene matches. This CDR3 region has 13 residues. The germline V gene has CDR1 PRHDT and CDR2 FYEKMQ (reference sequence).

Ten or more counts support this clonotype. The chain has TRBV29-1 and TRBJ2-1, with D possibly matching TRBD1 (5 bases). V lost 7 bases to trimming and J lost 8 bases, with 21 bases between them. The germline CDR1 and CDR2 sequences are SQVTM and ANQGSEA. This CDR3 has 14 residues. CDR3 coding DNA: TGCAGCGCTCAAAGTTCAGGGATTATTGATGAGCAGTTCTTC. Residues: CSAQSSGIIDEQFF.

The V gene is TRBV12-3 or TRBV12-4, the J gene TRBJ2-3; D possibly corresponds to TRBD1 (6 bases). CDR3 length: 13 amino acids. The ends were cut back, 3 bases at V and 4 bases at J, with 8 bases in the middle. CDR3 sequence (DNA): TGTGCCAGCAGTTTCAGGGGCCCAGATACGCAGTATTTT. Its translation is CASSFRGPDTQYF.

The rearrangement uses TRBV20-1 and TRBJ2-3; TRBD1 is a possible D gene (6 bases). V lost 6 bases and J lost 2, with 18 bases in between. Germline CDR1 DFQATT, CDR2 SNEGSKA (reference sequence). The CDR3 is 15 amino acids. The CDR3 nucleotides read TGCAGTGCCATCGACAGGCTTGACGCCACAGATACGCAGTATTTT. Encoded protein: CSAIDRLDATDTQYF.

This clonotype was observed a few times. J is TRBJ1-2 and V is TRBV14, with 7 bases identical to TRBD1. CDR1 SGHDN and CDR2 FVKESK come from the germline V gene. The V and J ends lost 7 bases and 4 bases, in that order; junction bases with no gene match: 12. This CDR3 spans 15 amino acids. The CDR3 DNA follows: TGTGCCAGCACCCCAGGGGACAGAATCTTCTATGGCTACACCTTC. As protein: CASTPGDRIFYGYTF.

This clonotype was picked up many times. CDR3: CASSLRTGSNTGELFF. The CDR3 nucleotides are TGTGCCAGCAGTTTAAGAACAGGATCGAACACCGGGGAGCTGTTTTTT. The rearrangement uses TRBV12-3 or TRBV12-4 and TRBJ2-2, with D possibly being TRBD1 (5 bases). V was cut by 2 bases and J by 0 bases, with 10 bases left in between. This CDR3 contains 16 residues.

V usage is TRBV7-2 and J usage is TRBJ2-1; the D call may be TRBD1 or TRBD2 (5 bases each). The V end was cut by 4 bases, the J end by 8 bases, with 21 bases between. The length of the CDR3 is 16 residues. Germline V gives CDR1 SGHTA, CDR2 FQGNSA. CDR3 sequence: CASSSPRDQVIHEQFF. In DNA, the CDR3 is TGTGCCAGCAGCTCTCCCCGGGACCAAGTTATTCATGAGCAGTTCTTC.

This clonotype appeared many times. This sequence joins TRBV15 and TRBJ2-7; D might be TRBD1 (6 bases). CDR1 and CDR2 from the germline V gene are LNHNV and YYDKDF (reference sequence). The CDR3 length is 15 residues. The V and J ends lost 5 bases and 6 bases respectively, with 20 bases between them. The CDR3 DNA reads as TGTGCCACCAGCGCGCATTACAGGGATTTACGCGAGCAGTACGTC. It yields the protein CATSAHYRDLREQYV.

This clonotype was seen a few times. The chain links TRBV30 to TRBJ1-2; D not resolved. The V end was cut by 6 bases, the J end by 7 bases, with 12 bases between. Germline CDR1 is GTSNPN and CDR2 is SVGIG (reference sequence). This CDR3 region has 11 residues. The CDR3 protein is CACGSGRGYTF. DNA for the CDR3: TGTGCCTGTGGGTCGGGCCGTGGCTACACCTTC.

This chain links TRBV7-2 with TRBJ2-1; D may be TRBD1 or TRBD2 (5 bases each). The CDR3 consists of 17 residues. Germline assignment: CDR1 SGHTA and CDR2 FQGNSA. Deletions cut 5 bases from V and 6 bases from J, with 23 bases between. CDR3 DNA sequence: TGTGCCAGCAGCCCAAATCCCCGGACCTCTGGGGGCAATGAGCAGTTCTTC. This translates into CASSPNPRTSGGNEQFF.

The chain carries TRBV20-1 and TRBJ2-3; the match to TRBD2 covers 7 bases. Losses at the gene ends were 5 bases for V and 5 bases for J; bases not matched to a gene: 22. The CDR3 covers 18 residues. Germline loops: CDR1 DFQATT, CDR2 SNEGSKA (reference sequence). The CDR3 nucleotides read TGCAGTGCTCTGCCTGGTCGGGGGGAGGCCGATCAAATAGATACGCAGTATTTT. Protein sequence: CSALPGRGEADQIDTQYF.

Many counts were recorded for this clonotype. V usage is TRBV6-5 and J usage is TRBJ2-7; D gene unclear. Germline V CDR1 and CDR2: MNHEY, SVGAGI. Between the trimmed V and J ends, which lost 2 bases and 4 bases, there was a span of 18 bases. CDR3 length equals 16 residues. Here the CDR3 DNA reads TGTGCCAGCAGTTACGGGAAGGTGGGGAAAGCGTACGAGCAGTACTTC. This sequence encodes CASSYGKVGKAYEQYF.